These 29 T cell receptor beta chains were sequenced from one sample in a study of identical twins. TCRdb passed the 5' RACE reads through MiXCR, listing each CDR3 protein once. Here the sample spans approximately 530,000 distinct CDR3 sequences, about 20% being singletons. In addition, the sample was reused for a study of yellow fever vaccine responses in identical twins.

The sample consisted of CD4+ T cells sorted from blood. Receptors were obtained from a woman aged 18-29 years in good health.

V and J are TRBV19 and TRBJ2-2, with 7 positions matching TRBD2. The germline CDR1 and CDR2 sequences are LNHDA and SQIVND (reference sequence). After removal of 2 bases from V and 2 bases from J, the junction contained 11 bases not matched to a gene. CDR3 size: 18 residues. The CDR3 nucleotides are TGTGCCAGTAGTATAATTCGTAATAGCGGGTATAACACCGGGGAGCTGTTTTTT. Protein: CASSIIRNSGYNTGELFF.

CDR3 region: CASSESGRLAGDGTDTQYF. DNA for the CDR3: TGCGCCAGCAGTGAGTCGGGCCGACTAGCGGGAGATGGAACAGATACGCAGTATTTT. The J gene is TRBJ2-3, the V gene TRBV10-1; TRBD2 agrees at 12 bases. Germline V CDR1 and CDR2: WNHNN, SYGVQD (reference sequence). The CDR3 sequence is 19 residues long. Trimming removed 0 bases from V and 3 bases from J; junction bases left unmatched: 10.

In this sample, this clonotype turned up a few times. This chain connects TRBV10-3 to TRBJ2-3; 9 bases agree with TRBD1. J lost 5 bases, V lost 9 bases, and 9 bases had no gene match. The V gene's germline CDR1 is ENHRY and CDR2 SYGVKD. The CDR3 has 14 residues. The CDR3 loop reads CAIKPGQGGDTQYF. The CDR3 DNA is TGTGCCATTAAACCGGGACAGGGTGGAGATACGCAGTATTTT.

This clonotype was seen a handful of times. This chain links TRBV20-1 with TRBJ2-3, with TRBD2 as a possible D gene (6 bases). CDR3 length: 15 amino acids. Germline CDR1 DFQATT, CDR2 SNEGSKA (reference sequence). The V and J ends lost 6 bases and 6 bases respectively, with 22 bases between them. CDR3 sequence reads: CSATLRKGEVDTQYF. The CDR3, as DNA: TGCAGTGCCACCCTTCGGAAAGGGGAGGTGGATACGCAGTATTTT.

The J gene is TRBJ2-5, the V gene TRBV18; TRBD2 aligns across 8 bases. The length of the CDR3 is 16 residues. After removal of 0 bases from V and 2 bases from J, the junction contained 5 bases not matched to a gene. Germline V gives CDR1 KGHSH, CDR2 LQKENI. The CDR3 region has the DNA TGTGCCAGCTCACCACCGTCACTAGCGGATCAAGAGACCCAGTACTTC. Translating gives CASSPPSLADQETQYF. The full variable domain, rest sourced from reference TRBV18 and TRBJ2-5, is NAGVMQNPRHLVRRRGQEARLRCSPMKGHSHVYWYRQLPEEGLKFMVYLQKENIIDESGMPKERFSAEFPKEGPSILRIQQVVRGDSAAYFCASSPPSLADQETQYFGPGTRLLVL.

This clonotype has at least ten counts. The CDR3 protein is CASSSPGQLNNSPLHF. CDR3 coding DNA: TGTGCCAGCAGTTCTCCGGGACAGCTCAATAATTCACCCCTCCACTTT. The chain uses TRBV12-3 or TRBV12-4 and TRBJ1-6, with TRBD1 matching over 7 bases. With 4 bases clipped from V and 5 bases from J, the junction kept 8 bases outside the gene matches. This CDR3 has 16 residues.

The chain links TRBV27 to TRBJ2-3; D unresolved. The CDR3 length is 15 residues. V lost 3 bases and J lost 0, with 10 bases in between. Germline CDR1 and CDR2: MNHEY and SMNVEV (reference sequence). The CDR3 nucleotides read TGTGCCAGCAGTTTCCGGACCCTCAGCACAGATACGCAGTATTTT. Translated: CASSFRTLSTDTQYF.

The V call is TRBV12-3 or TRBV12-4, the J call TRBJ2-1; D is unresolved. Trimming left V 3 bases short and J 9 bases short, with 3 bases between. The CDR3 is made up of 10 amino acids. CDR3 bases: TGTGCCAGCAGTTTTAGTGAGCAGTTCTTC. This sequence encodes CASSFSEQFF.

This clonotype was seen a single time. V and J are TRBV10-3 and TRBJ1-5, with D unresolved. Germline values: CDR1 ENHRY, CDR2 SYGVKD. There are 13 residues in the CDR3. The germline V and J ends were trimmed by 3 bases and 0 bases, with 3 bases remaining between them. This CDR3 is CAISDNSNQPQHF. DNA for the CDR3: TGTGCCATCAGTGACAATAGCAATCAGCCCCAGCATTTT.

This clonotype was detected a few times. The chain couples TRBV6-1 to TRBJ2-2; TRBD2 aligns across 13 bases. Germline CDR1 MNHNS, CDR2 SASEGT. V shed 6 bases and J 8 bases; nucleotides not matched to a gene: 3. CDR3 length: 14 amino acids. CDR3: CASRPGLAGGELFF. The CDR3 DNA reads as TGTGCCAGCAGGCCGGGACTAGCGGGAGGGGAGCTGTTTTTT.

CDR3 bases: TGTGCCAGCAGCCAAGATGGGGGGGACATTCAGTACTTC. Translating gives CASSQDGGDIQYF. The chain joins TRBV4-2 to TRBJ2-4, with 7 bases fitting TRBD2. Looked up from germline, CDR1 is LGHNA and CDR2 is YNFKEQ. The CDR3 contains 13 residues. The ends lost 0 bases at V and 8 bases at J; junction bases unmatched: 1.

This chain connects TRBV28 to TRBJ2-2; D tentatively fits TRBD1 or TRBD2 (5 bases each). This CDR3 contains 15 residues. V was clipped by 5 bases and J by 5 bases, with 15 bases between them. The V gene's germline CDR1 is MDHEN and CDR2 SYDVKM. For the CDR3, the DNA is TGTGCCAGCAGTAGGGACCAAAAATCGACCGGGGAGCTGTTTTTT. Translation gives CASSRDQKSTGELFF.

This chain uses TRBV7-8 with TRBJ2-3; D uncertain. V dropped 5 bases and J dropped 1 base, with 10 bases sitting between them. Germline V lookup: CDR1 SGHVS, CDR2 FQNEAQ. The CDR3 has 14 residues. The CDR3 here is CASSPLAGTDTQYF. Written as DNA, the CDR3 is TGTGCCAGCAGCCCCCTCGCGGGCACAGATACGCAGTATTTT. Looking up the rest from reference TRBV7-8 and TRBJ2-3 gives the full variable domain: GAGVSQSPRYKVAKRGQDVALRCDPISGHVSLFWYQQALGQGPEFLTYFQNEAQLDKSGLPSDRFFAERPEGSVSTLKIQRTQQEDSAVYLCASSPLAGTDTQYFGPGTRLTVL.

This clonotype is a singleton in its sample. The chain uses TRBV5-1 and TRBJ2-1; a weak D match, TRBD1 (7 bases). The CDR3 consists of 13 residues. Per germline, CDR1 SGHRS and CDR2 YFSETQ. Trimming left V 10 bases short and J 7 bases short, with 18 bases between. The CDR3 sequence: CAREGGGCNEQFF. The CDR3 nucleotides are TGCGCCCGGGAAGGAGGGGGCTGTAATGAGCAGTTCTTC.

This clonotype was found a few times. The chain carries TRBV7-2 and TRBJ2-1; no clear D. CDR1 and CDR2 from the germline V gene are SGHTA and FQGNSA. The germline V and J ends were trimmed by 5 bases and 0 bases, with 14 bases remaining between them. This CDR3 has 16 amino acids. Here the CDR3 reads CASSPASGTSYNEQFF. As DNA, the CDR3 is TGTGCCAGCAGCCCGGCCTCAGGAACCTCCTACAATGAGCAGTTCTTC.

The chain has TRBV20-1 and TRBJ2-3, with TRBD2 identical over 13 bases. The germline V gene encodes CDR1 DFQATT and CDR2 SNEGSKA (reference sequence). The trim removed 3 bases at V and 5 bases at J, leaving 2 bases unmatched. The CDR3 has 14 residues. CDR3 DNA: TGCAGTGCTAGCACTAGCGGGAGGGGAGATACGCAGTATTTT. As protein: CSASTSGRGDTQYF.

On this clonotype: One junction end disagrees with the germline gene, perhaps due to a read error. V and J are TRBV19 and TRBJ2-3; no definite D call. This CDR3 is 13 amino acids long. Germline V gene lookup returns CDR1 LNHDA and CDR2 SQIVND (reference sequence). CDR3 nucleotide sequence: TGTGCCAGTAGAATAGGGAGCACAGATACGCAGTATTTT. It is translated as CASRIGSTDTQYF.

A few counts support this clonotype. The gene calls are TRBV7-3 and TRBJ2-2, with D possibly being TRBD2 (6 bases). Germline values: CDR1 SGHTA, CDR2 FQGTGA. V lost 4 bases to trimming and J lost 8 bases, with 14 bases between them. The CDR3 length is 14 residues. The CDR3 is CASSSTPAGGELFF. In DNA form, the CDR3 reads TGTGCCAGCAGCTCCACTCCGGCGGGGGGGGAGCTGTTTTTT.

The chain joins TRBV10-1 to TRBJ2-1, with unresolved D. With 3 bases removed from V and 3 bases from J, the gap between germline ends came to 3 bases. The length of the CDR3 is 12 residues. Germline V gene sequence: CDR1 WNHNN, CDR2 SYGVQD (reference sequence). CDR3 sequence: CASSDYYNEQFF. The CDR3 nucleotides are TGCGCCAGCAGTGACTACTACAATGAGCAGTTCTTC.

This clonotype was recorded a few times. The chain has TRBV28 and TRBJ2-1; 9 positions match TRBD2. CDR3 length: 15 amino acids. V lost 5 bases, J lost 6 bases, and 8 bases stayed unmatched. Germline values: CDR1 MDHEN, CDR2 SYDVKM. This CDR3 is CASSKLASGTNEQFF. CDR3 bases: TGTGCCAGCAGTAAGCTGGCTAGCGGGACCAATGAGCAGTTCTTC.

This clonotype turned up a few times. The chain couples TRBV28 to TRBJ2-1, with D perhaps being TRBD1 or TRBD2 (5 bases each). In germline, CDR1 is MDHEN, CDR2 SYDVKM. The CDR3 has 14 residues. V lost 7 bases and J lost 4, with 14 bases in between. Written as DNA, the CDR3 is TGTGCCAGCATTACAACGGGGCAGTACAATGAGCAGTTCTTC. This encodes CASITTGQYNEQFF.

This clonotype has at least ten counts. The rearrangement uses TRBV10-3 and TRBJ2-4, with D perhaps assigned TRBD1 or TRBD2 (5 bases each). This CDR3 spans 14 amino acids. CDR1 and CDR2 from the germline V gene are ENHRY and SYGVKD. Trimming removed 3 bases from V and 2 bases from J, with 8 bases in between. CDR3 coding DNA: TGTGCCATCAGTGATAAGGGACCCAAAAACATTCAGTACTTC. It translates to CAISDKGPKNIQYF.

The chain combines TRBV7-8 with TRBJ2-7; D perhaps matches TRBD2 (5 bases). Germline lookup yields CDR1 SGHVS and CDR2 FQNEAQ. This CDR3 spans 13 amino acids. V dropped 1 base and J dropped 9 bases, with 13 bases sitting between them. DNA for the CDR3: TGTGCCAGCAGCTTAGTAGAGGGCACGGGGCAGTACTTC. Translating gives CASSLVEGTGQYF.

The chain recombines TRBV15 with TRBJ2-7, with a weak D call TRBD1 (6 bases). CDR3 size: 16 residues. Per the germline V gene, CDR1 is LNHNV and CDR2 is YYDKDF (reference sequence). Trimming took off 1 base at V and 3 bases at J, with 16 bases between the two ends. The CDR3 DNA reads TGTGCCACCAGCAGAGTTGCCAGGGGAGTCCACTACGAGCAGTACTTC. It yields the protein CATSRVARGVHYEQYF.

This clonotype was found a few times. V usage is TRBV20-1 and J usage is TRBJ2-1; 16 nucleotides agree with TRBD2. In germline, CDR1 is DFQATT, CDR2 SNEGSKA (reference sequence). The CDR3 sequence is 17 residues long. J was trimmed by 0 bases and V by 3 bases; bases with no gene match: 2. The CDR3 protein is CSARGLAGGSSYNEQFF. DNA of the CDR3: TGCAGTGCTAGGGGACTAGCGGGGGGGAGCTCCTACAATGAGCAGTTCTTC.

This clonotype was picked up a small number of times. J is TRBJ2-1 and V is TRBV2, with TRBD1 as a possible D gene (6 bases). V dropped 3 bases and J dropped 4 bases, with 13 bases sitting between them. CDR1 is SNHLY and CDR2 is FYNNEI in the germline V gene. CDR3 size: 15 residues. In nucleotides, the CDR3 is TGTGCCAGCAGTGATTGGTCAGGGGTTTACAATGAGCAGTTCTTC. Translating it yields CASSDWSGVYNEQFF. The whole variable domain, filled in from reference TRBV2 and TRBJ2-1, reads EPEVTQTPSHQVTQMGQEVILRCVPISNHLYFYWYRQILGQKVEFLVSFYNNEISEKSEIFDDQFSVERPDGSNFTLKIRSTKLEDSAMYFCASSDWSGVYNEQFFGPGTRLTVL.

A few counts support this clonotype. The rearrangement links TRBV12-3 or TRBV12-4 to TRBJ2-4, with TRBD2 identical over 7 bases. The V segment lost 6 bases and the J segment 6 bases; nucleotides outside the gene matches: 20. The CDR3 has 18 amino acids. The CDR3, as DNA: TGTGCCAGCAGCTCGACACGACAGCGGGAAGCGGGGAGAAACATTCAGTACTTC. Protein sequence: CASSSTRQREAGRNIQYF.

With respect to this clonotype: It is likely a read error, because the conserved phenylalanine at the end of the CDR3 is missing. This chain links TRBV12-3 or TRBV12-4 with TRBJ2-2, with D perhaps assigned TRBD1 or TRBD2 (6 bases each). The CDR3 runs to 16 residues. Trimming pared 7 bases from V and 6 bases from J, leaving 21 bases between. CDR3 nucleotides: TGTGCCAGCACCGAGGGGGGACGGGAGAAACCCGGGGAGCTGTTTCTT. It codes for CASTEGGREKPGELFL.

This chain links TRBV11-2 with TRBJ2-3; TRBD2 aligns across 9 bases. The CDR3 totals 18 residues. V lost 2 bases and J lost 2; bases outside the gene matches: 11. The germline CDR1 and CDR2 sequences are SGHAT and FQNNGV. The CDR3 sequence is CASSLRIGLAGSTDTQYF. As DNA, the CDR3 is TGTGCCAGCAGCTTAAGGATCGGGCTAGCGGGATCCACAGATACGCAGTATTTT.